This TCR beta chain was recorded in a study of T cell responses to AZD1222 COVID-19 vaccine. This CDR3 has 18 residues. Comments on this clone: Its specificity is unknown.

Study conclusions and caveats: Just five or six AZD1222 recipients tested seropositive at baseline.

Profiling relied on immunoSEQ multiplex PCR, and the TCRdb table lists in-frame clones only, not all of them. The repertoire includes 100,000 to 150,000 clones, under 90% of them detected once, and 6.5% to 9.5% sits in the top ten. Material: peripheral blood, obtained on day 0 of AZD1222 vaccination. The chain joins TRBV21-1 to TRBJ1-1. TRBV21-1 is noted as a pseudogene. The receptor's source is an adult in good health. The CDR3 here is CASSNEALWEGLNTEAFF. In DNA form, the CDR3 reads TGTGCCAGCAGCAATGAGGCGCTATGGGAAGGGCTTAACACTGAAGCTTTCTTT.